This T cell receptor beta chain was sequenced for a study of T cells in women clearing cervical HPV infection. At the level of the study: Cases were women with histologically confirmed HPV16-related CIN3 or worse, including a couple of invasive cancers. Cases' blood sampling followed lesion detection by median around 150 days (90 to 200). With HLA typing for only a few women, HLA confounding remains possible. Study-level findings and limits: CIN3+ cases had significantly higher TCR repertoire richness than controls, but evenness did not differ.

Method: immunoSEQ multiplex PCR; TCRdb's copy keeps in-frame clones and lacks some. This sample's table reports 40,000 to 60,000 clones. Details on this clone: Its antigen is not identified. The read stops 3 residues short of the end of the CDR3; the missing end is completed from the germline J gene.

Germline V gives CDR1 KGHSH, CDR2 LQKENI. The CDR3 covers 15 residues. This TCR was recovered from a woman between 18 and 70 years old with a cervical HPV16 infection that either progressed to CIN3+ or cleared (not recorded which). The J gene is TRBJ2-3, the V gene TRBV18, with D hard to call. Source material: blood buffy coat. The CDR3 DNA, read in part, is TGTGCCAGCTCACCAGTATCACAGCTCAATCAGCCG. This gives the protein CASSPVSQLNQP. The whole CDR3 region reads CASSPVSQLNQPQYF.